The source of this TCR beta chain is a study of CD8 T cells in Susac syndrome. Random-hexamer reverse transcription was applied to roughly 0.5 to 1 ug RNA. One entry per CDR3 protein results from TCRdb running MiXCR on the immunoSEQ multiplex PCR reads. Seen here are fewer than 70,000 distinct CDR3 sequences, just under 95% observed once, and the top ten hold about 0.25%. The CDR3 has 11 amino acids. CDR1 and CDR2 from the germline V gene are SEHNR and FQNEAQ (reference sequence). Trimming took off 5 bases at V and 3 bases at J, with 4 bases between the two ends. The receptor was derived from a human donor in good health. The J gene is TRBJ1-2, the V gene TRBV7-9, with D unresolved. Sequenced input: CD8+ T cells from PBMCs. The CDR3, as DNA: TGTGCCAGCAGCGGGGACTATGGCTACACCTTC. It yields the protein CASSGDYGYTF.